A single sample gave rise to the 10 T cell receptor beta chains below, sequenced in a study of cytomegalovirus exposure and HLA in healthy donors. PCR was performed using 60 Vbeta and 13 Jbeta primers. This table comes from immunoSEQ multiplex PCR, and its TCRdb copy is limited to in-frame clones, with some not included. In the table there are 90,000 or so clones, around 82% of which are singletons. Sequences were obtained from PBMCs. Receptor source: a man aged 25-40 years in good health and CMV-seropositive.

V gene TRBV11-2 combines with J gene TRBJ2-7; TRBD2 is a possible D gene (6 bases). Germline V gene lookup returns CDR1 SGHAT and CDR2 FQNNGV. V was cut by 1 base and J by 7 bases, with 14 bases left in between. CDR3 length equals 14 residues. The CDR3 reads CASSLAGTPGEQYF. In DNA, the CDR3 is TGTGCCAGCAGCTTAGCCGGGACTCCGGGGGAGCAGTACTTC.

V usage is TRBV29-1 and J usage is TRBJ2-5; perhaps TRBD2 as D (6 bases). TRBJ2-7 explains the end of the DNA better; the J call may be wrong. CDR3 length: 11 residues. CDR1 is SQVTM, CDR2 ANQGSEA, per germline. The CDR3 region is CGGIGMGEQYF. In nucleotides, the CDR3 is TGCGGGGGGATCGGGATGGGCGAGCAGTACTTC.

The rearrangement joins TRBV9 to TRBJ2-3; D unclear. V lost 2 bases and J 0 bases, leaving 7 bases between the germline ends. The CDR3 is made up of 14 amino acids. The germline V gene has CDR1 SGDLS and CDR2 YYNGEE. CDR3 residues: CASSVTTSTDTQYF. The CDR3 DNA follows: TGTGCCAGCAGCGTGACGACTAGCACAGATACGCAGTATTTT.

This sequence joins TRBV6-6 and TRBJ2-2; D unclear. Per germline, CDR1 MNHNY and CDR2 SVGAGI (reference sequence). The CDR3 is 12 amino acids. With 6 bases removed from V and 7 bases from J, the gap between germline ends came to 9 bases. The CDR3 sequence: CASSPTGGELFF. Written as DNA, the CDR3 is TGTGCCAGCAGCCCGACTGGCGGGGAGCTGTTTTTT.

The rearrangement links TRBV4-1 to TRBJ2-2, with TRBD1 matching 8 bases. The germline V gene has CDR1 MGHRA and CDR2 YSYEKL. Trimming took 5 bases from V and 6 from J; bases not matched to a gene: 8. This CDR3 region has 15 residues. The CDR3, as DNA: TGCGCCAGCAGCTACCGGACAGGGTCCCCCGGGGAGCTGTTTTTT. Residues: CASSYRTGSPGELFF.

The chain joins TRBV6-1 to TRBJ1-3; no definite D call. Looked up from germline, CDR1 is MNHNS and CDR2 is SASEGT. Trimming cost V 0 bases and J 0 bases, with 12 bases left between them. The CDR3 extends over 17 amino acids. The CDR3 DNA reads TGTGCCAGCAGTGAAGCCCTGGGTGCGGCCTCTGGAAACACCATATATTTT. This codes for CASSEALGAASGNTIYF.

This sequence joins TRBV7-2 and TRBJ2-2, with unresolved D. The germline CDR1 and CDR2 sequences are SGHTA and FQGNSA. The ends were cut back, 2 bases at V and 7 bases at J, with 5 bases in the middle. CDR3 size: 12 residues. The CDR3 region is CASSLFIGELFF. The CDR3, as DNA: TGTGCCAGCAGCTTATTTATCGGGGAGCTGTTTTTT.

CDR3 DNA: TGTGCCAGCAGTTTCATAGCGGGAGAAGGCGGGGAGCTGTTTTTT. Amino acids: CASSFIAGEGGELFF. J is TRBJ2-2 and V is TRBV11-1, with 9 positions matching TRBD2. V lost 6 bases, J lost 7 bases, and 9 bases stayed unmatched. The CDR3 covers 15 residues. The germline V gene has CDR1 SGHAT and CDR2 FQDESV (reference sequence).

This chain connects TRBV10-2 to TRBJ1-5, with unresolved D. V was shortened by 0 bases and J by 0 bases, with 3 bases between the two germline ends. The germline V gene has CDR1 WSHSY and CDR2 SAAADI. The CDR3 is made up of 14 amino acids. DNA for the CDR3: TGCGCCAGCAGTGAGTCAGCTAGCAATCAGCCCCAGCATTTT. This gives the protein CASSESASNQPQHF.

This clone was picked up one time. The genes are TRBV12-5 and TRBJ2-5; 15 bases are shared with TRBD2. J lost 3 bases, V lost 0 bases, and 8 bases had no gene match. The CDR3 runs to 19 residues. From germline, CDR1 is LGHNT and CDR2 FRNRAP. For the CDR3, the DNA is TGTGCTAGTGGTTTGGTATGGACTAGCGGGAGGGCCGAAGAAGAGACCCAGTACTTC. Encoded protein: CASGLVWTSGRAEEETQYF. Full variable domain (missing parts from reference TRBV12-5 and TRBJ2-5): DARVTQTPRHKVTEMGQEVTMRCQPILGHNTVFWYRQTMMQGLELLAYFRNRAPLDDSGMPKDRFSAEMPDATLATLKIQPSEPRDSAVYFCASGLVWTSGRAEEETQYFGPGTRLLVL.